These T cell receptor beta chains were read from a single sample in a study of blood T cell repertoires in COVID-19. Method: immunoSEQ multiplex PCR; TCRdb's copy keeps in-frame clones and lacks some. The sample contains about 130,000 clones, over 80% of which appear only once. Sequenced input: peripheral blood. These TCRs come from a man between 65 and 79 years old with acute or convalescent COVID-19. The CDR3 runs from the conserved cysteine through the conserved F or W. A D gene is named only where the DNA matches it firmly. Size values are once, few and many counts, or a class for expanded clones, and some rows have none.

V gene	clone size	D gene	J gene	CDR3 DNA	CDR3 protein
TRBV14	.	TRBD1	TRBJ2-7	TGTGCCAGCAGCCATGCACTTGGACAGGGAAGATACGAGCAGTACTTC	CASSHALGQGRYEQYF
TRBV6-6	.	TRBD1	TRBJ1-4	TGTGCCAGCAGCCAGACAGGGGATAGGGAAAAACTGTTTTTT	CASSQTGDREKLFF
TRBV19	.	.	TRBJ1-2	TGTGCCAGTACAGACAGCCCTAACTATGGCTACACCTTC	CASTDSPNYGYTF
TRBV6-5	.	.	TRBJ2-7	TGTGCCAGCAACTACATGACAGGTAACTACGAGCAGTACTTC	CASNYMTGNYEQYF
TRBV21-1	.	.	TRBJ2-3	TGTGCCAGCAGCATCGGGGGGCCGGGCACAGATACGCAGTATTTT	CASSIGGPGTDTQYF
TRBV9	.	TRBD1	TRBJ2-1	TGTGCCAGCAGCCCTCGGGGTGGGGACAGGACCTACAATGAGCAGTTCTTC	CASSPRGGDRTYNEQFF
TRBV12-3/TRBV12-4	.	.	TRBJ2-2	TGTGCCAGCAGGACAGGAATCGGGGAGCTGTTTTTT	CASRTGIGELFF
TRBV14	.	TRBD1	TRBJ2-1	TGTGCCAGCAGCCCCCGGGACAGGGACAATGAGCAGTTCTTC	CASSPRDRDNEQFF
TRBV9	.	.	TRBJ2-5	TGTGCCAGCAGTCTCGGGGGGCACACCAACCAAGAGACCCAGTACTTC	CASSLGGHTNQETQYF
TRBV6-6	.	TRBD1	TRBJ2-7	TGTGCCAGCTCGGGACAGGGGGTCGTCTACGAGCAGTACTTC	CASSGQGVVYEQYF
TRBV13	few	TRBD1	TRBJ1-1	TGTGCCAGCAGCACTCAACAGGGGCTTGAAGCTTTCTTT	CASSTQQGLEAFF
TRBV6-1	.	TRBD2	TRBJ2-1	TGTGCCAGCAGTGAAAGGGGGAGGGCTAGCGGGGTCTCCAATGAGCAGTTCTTC	CASSERGRASGVSNEQFF
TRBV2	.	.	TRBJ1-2	TGTGCCAGCAGTAACAGGGTTGGTGACTATGGCTACACCTTC	CASSNRVGDYGYTF
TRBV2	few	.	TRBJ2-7	TGTGCCAGCAAGGCACAGCTCTACGAGCAGTACTTC	CASKAQLYEQYF
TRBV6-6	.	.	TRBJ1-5	TGTGCCAGCAGTCCCCCCAGGGATTCGGGGCCCCAGCATTTT	CASSPPRDSGPQHF
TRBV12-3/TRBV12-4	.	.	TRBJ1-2	TGTGCCAGCAGTTTAAGAGACAGGGGCTACACCTTC	CASSLRDRGYTF
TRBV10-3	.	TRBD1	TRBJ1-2	TGTGCCATCAGTGGGGAACCGGGACAGGGGGCTTATGGCTATGGCTACACCTTC	CAISGEPGQGAYGYGYTF
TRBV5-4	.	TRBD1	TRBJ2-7	TGTGCCAGCAGCTTGACAGGGGGCATCTACGAGCAGTACTTC	CASSLTGGIYEQYF